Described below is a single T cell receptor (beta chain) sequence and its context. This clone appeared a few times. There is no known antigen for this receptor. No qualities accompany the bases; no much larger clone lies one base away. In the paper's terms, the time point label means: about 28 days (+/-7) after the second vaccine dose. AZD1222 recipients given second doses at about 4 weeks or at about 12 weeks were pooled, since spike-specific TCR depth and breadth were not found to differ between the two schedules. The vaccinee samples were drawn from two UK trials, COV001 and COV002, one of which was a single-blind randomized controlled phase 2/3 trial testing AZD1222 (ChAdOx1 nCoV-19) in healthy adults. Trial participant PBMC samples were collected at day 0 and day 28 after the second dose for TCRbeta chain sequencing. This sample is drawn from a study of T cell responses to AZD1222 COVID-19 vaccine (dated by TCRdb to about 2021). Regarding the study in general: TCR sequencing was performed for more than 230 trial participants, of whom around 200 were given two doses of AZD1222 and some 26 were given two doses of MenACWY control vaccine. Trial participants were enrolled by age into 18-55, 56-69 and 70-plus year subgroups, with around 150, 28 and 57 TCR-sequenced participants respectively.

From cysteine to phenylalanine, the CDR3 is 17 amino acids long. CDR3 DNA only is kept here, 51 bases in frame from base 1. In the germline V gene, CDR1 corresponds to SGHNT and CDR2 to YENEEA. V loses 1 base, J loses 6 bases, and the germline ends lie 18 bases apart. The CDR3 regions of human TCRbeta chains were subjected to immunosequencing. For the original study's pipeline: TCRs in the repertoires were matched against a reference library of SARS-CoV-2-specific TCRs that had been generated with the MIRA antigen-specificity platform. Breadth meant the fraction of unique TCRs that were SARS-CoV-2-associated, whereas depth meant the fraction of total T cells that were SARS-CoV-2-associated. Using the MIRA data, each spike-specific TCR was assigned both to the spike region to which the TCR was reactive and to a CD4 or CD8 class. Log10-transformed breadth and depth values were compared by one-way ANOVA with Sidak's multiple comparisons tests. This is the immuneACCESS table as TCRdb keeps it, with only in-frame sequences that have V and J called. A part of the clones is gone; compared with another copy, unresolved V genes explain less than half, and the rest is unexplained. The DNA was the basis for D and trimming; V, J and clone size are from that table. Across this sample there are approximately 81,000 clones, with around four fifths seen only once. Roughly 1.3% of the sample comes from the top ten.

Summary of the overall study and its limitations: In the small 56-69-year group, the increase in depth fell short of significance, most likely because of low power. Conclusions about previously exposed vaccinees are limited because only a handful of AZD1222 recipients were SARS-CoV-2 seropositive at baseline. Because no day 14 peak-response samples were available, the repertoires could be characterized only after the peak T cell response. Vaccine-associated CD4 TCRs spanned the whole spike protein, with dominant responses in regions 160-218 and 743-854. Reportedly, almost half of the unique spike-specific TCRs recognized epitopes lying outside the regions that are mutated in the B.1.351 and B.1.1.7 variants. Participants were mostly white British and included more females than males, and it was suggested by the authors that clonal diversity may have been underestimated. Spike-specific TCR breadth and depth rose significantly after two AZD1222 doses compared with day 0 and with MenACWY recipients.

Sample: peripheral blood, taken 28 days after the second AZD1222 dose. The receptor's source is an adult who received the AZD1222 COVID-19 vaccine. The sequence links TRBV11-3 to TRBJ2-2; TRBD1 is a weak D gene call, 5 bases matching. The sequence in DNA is TGTGCCAGCAGCTTAGGGGGCTCCGGGTCTTTCGCCGGGGAGCTGTTTTTT. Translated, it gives CASSLGGSGSFAGELFF.